This T cell receptor (beta chain) came from a study of post-analysis software for immune sequencing data. Study-wide context: Recorded subtypes: relapsing-remitting, secondary progressive, progressive-relapsing; some patients unannotated. Regarding the study as a whole: Samples sharing a preparation batch grouped tightly together when assessed by F measure. When compared against controls, multiple sclerosis patients showed significantly lower normalized Chao1 diversity.

Sequencing libraries made from TCR beta cDNA carried unique molecular identifiers. Roughly 500,000 cDNA molecules were obtained from around 1 to 10 million T cells. TCRdb re-called the PCR reads through MiXCR, storing one row per CDR3 protein. The sample has 500,000 to 600,000 distinct CDR3 sequences, around 44% seen once. This clonotype showed up just a few times. Its specificity is not known. This TCR derives from a girl aged 10-17 years with multiple sclerosis. What was sequenced was blood.

The CDR3: CASGTPGGPEQYF. The CDR3 nucleotides are TGTGCCAGCGGGACCCCAGGGGGCCCCGAGCAGTACTTC. This chain connects TRBV12-3 or TRBV12-4 to TRBJ2-7; 8 bases line up with TRBD1. This CDR3 comprises 13 residues. J gave up 6 bases and V 8 bases, and 9 bases lay outside the gene matches.